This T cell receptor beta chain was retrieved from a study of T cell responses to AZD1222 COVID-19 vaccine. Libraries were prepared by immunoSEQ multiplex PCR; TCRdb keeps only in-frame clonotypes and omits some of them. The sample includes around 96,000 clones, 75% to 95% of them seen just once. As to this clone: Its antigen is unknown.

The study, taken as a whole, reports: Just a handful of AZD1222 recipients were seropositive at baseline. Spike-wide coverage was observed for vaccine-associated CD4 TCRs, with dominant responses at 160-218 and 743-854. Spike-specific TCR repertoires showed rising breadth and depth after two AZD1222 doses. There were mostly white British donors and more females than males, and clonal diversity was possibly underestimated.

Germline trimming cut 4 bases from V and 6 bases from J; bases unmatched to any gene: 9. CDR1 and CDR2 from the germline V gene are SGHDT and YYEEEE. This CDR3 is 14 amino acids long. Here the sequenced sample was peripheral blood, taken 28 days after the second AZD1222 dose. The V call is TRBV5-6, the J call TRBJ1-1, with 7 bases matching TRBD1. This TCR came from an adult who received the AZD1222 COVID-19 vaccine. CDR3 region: CASSTGQPGAEAFF. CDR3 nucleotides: TGTGCCAGCAGCACGGGACAGCCGGGCGCTGAAGCTTTCTTT.